The 29 T cell receptor beta chains listed next were all sequenced from one sample in a study of cytomegalovirus exposure and HLA in healthy donors. The primer mix had 60 Vbeta and 13 Jbeta primers. Produced via immunoSEQ multiplex PCR; TCRdb's table is partial and in-frame only. The table shows about 190,000 clones, with about 69% occurring only once. Sequenced: PBMCs. These receptors all stem from a man aged 25 to 45 in good health and CMV-seropositive.

J is TRBJ2-3 and V is TRBV21-1; the table's D call, TRBD2, was not checked against the DNA. TRBV21-1 is given as a pseudogene. The CDR3 covers 15 residues. The CDR3 nucleotides are TGTGCCAGCTTCAGGACGGGGGGAAGCACAGATACGCAGTATTTT. Protein: CASFRTGGSTDTQYF.

The V call is TRBV5-1, the J call TRBJ2-4, with TRBD1 identical over 7 bases. CDR1 is SGHRS and CDR2 is YFSETQ in the germline V gene. V dropped 3 bases and J dropped 7; count of bases not matched to a gene: 13. The CDR3 is 16 residues long. The CDR3 here is CASSSSGGFGGNIQYF. As DNA, the CDR3 is TGCGCCAGCAGCTCGTCAGGGGGTTTCGGCGGGAACATTCAGTACTTC.

This clone showed up just once. The chain carries TRBV9 and TRBJ2-7; 7 nucleotides align to TRBD2. Germline loops: CDR1 SGDLS, CDR2 YYNGEE. The CDR3 totals 13 residues. V was pared by 3 bases and J by 7 bases, with 7 bases of the junction left unmatched. The CDR3 spells CASSARLGGEQYF. DNA of the CDR3: TGTGCCAGCAGCGCCCGACTCGGGGGGGAGCAGTACTTC.

The chain has TRBV4-2 and TRBJ2-2; TRBD1 matches 12 bases. The J segment lost 7 bases and the V segment lost 1 base, leaving 7 bases of the junction unmatched. The germline V gene encodes CDR1 LGHNA and CDR2 YNFKEQ. This CDR3 is built from 17 residues. The CDR3 reads CASSQAAGQGASGELFF. The CDR3 DNA reads as TGTGCCAGCAGCCAAGCTGCGGGACAGGGGGCGAGCGGGGAGCTGTTTTTT.

The chain couples TRBV7-9 to TRBJ1-2, with D unclear. The CDR3 totals 15 residues. CDR1 is SEHNR, CDR2 FQNEAQ, per germline (reference sequence). With 5 bases removed from V and 4 bases from J, the gap between germline ends came to 17 bases. The CDR3 region has the DNA TGTGCCAGCAGCCGGATCCCCGTGAGGGTCTATGGCTACACCTTC. It translates to CASSRIPVRVYGYTF.

This chain joins TRBV6-6 and TRBJ2-3; 13 bases align to TRBD2. V shed 7 bases and J 2 bases; nucleotides not matched to a gene: 6. CDR1 and CDR2 from the germline V gene are MNHNY and SVGAGI (reference sequence). The CDR3 length is 16 residues. Here the CDR3 DNA reads TGTGCCAGCAATTTCGGACTAGCGGGGGTCACAGATACGCAGTATTTT. Translating it yields CASNFGLAGVTDTQYF.

The V call is TRBV5-4, the J call TRBJ2-5; D may be TRBD2 (6 bases). CDR3 length: 15 residues. V shed 4 bases and J shed 7 bases, with 20 bases lying between them. The germline V gene has CDR1 SGHNT and CDR2 YYREEE (reference sequence). In DNA, the CDR3 is TGTGCCAGCAGCCACAGGACCGACCTGGGGGGGACCCAGTACTTC. It translates to CASSHRTDLGGTQYF.

The genes are TRBV4-3 and TRBJ1-2; no clear D gene. Per the germline V gene, CDR1 is LGHNA and CDR2 is YSLEER. This CDR3 comprises 13 residues. V lost 4 bases, J lost 8 bases, and 14 bases lay in between. The DNA for the CDR3 is TGCGCCAGCAGCCGCGAAAGAACCGTCGGCTACACCTTC. Its translation is CASSRERTVGYTF.

V gene TRBV5-1 combines with J gene TRBJ2-7; TRBD1 is a possible D gene (5 bases). CDR3 size: 13 residues. CDR1 SGHRS and CDR2 YFSETQ come from the germline V gene. Deletions cut 4 bases from V and 2 bases from J, with 10 bases between. As DNA, the CDR3 is TGCGCCAGCAGCAAGGCAGGGACCTACGAGCAGTACTTC. It yields the protein CASSKAGTYEQYF.

V usage is TRBV5-4 and J usage is TRBJ2-1; 9 bases are a match to TRBD2. The germline CDR1 and CDR2 sequences are SGHNT and YYREEE (reference sequence). J was trimmed by 0 bases and V by 5 bases; bases with no gene match: 3. The CDR3 covers 15 residues. The CDR3 loop is CASSYSGGSYNEQFF. In nucleotides, the CDR3 is TGTGCCAGCAGTTATAGCGGGGGCTCCTACAATGAGCAGTTCTTC.

The rearrangement links TRBV30 to TRBJ2-5, with a weak D call TRBD2 (5 bases). Looked up from germline, CDR1 is GTSNPN and CDR2 is SVGIG (reference sequence). Between the trimmed V and J ends, which lost 2 bases and 1 base, there was a span of 14 bases. The CDR3 runs to 15 residues. This chain's CDR3 is CAWSPSGIPQETQYF. The DNA for the CDR3 is TGTGCCTGGAGTCCATCCGGGATTCCCCAAGAGACCCAGTACTTC.

Regarding this clone: The sample has other DNA sequences that encode this CDR3 too. The V gene is TRBV11-2, the J gene TRBJ2-5; D gene ambiguous. This CDR3 has 14 amino acids. CDR1 is SGHAT and CDR2 is FQNNGV in the germline V gene. The ends were cut back, 1 base at V and 1 base at J, with 7 bases in the middle. For the CDR3, the DNA is TGTGCCAGCAGCTTAGGTGCAGGCCAAGAGACCCAGTACTTC. Encoded protein: CASSLGAGQETQYF.

This clone was recorded once. This rearrangement joins TRBV15 to TRBJ1-1; TRBD1 is a possible D gene (6 bases). V lost 5 bases and J 1 base, leaving 8 bases between the germline ends. Germline loops: CDR1 LNHNV, CDR2 YYDKDF (reference sequence). The CDR3 runs to 13 residues. This chain's CDR3 is CATSLDRNTEAFF. The CDR3 coding sequence is TGTGCCACCAGCTTGGACAGGAACACTGAAGCTTTCTTT.

The chain joins TRBV5-1 to TRBJ2-5; TRBD2 aligns across 7 bases. Germline V gene sequence: CDR1 SGHRS, CDR2 YFSETQ. The CDR3 runs to 15 residues. Trimming removed 0 bases from V and 2 bases from J; junction bases left unmatched: 4. The CDR3, as DNA: TGCGCCAGCAGCTTGGGGACTAGTGGGCAAGAGACCCAGTACTTC. Its translation is CASSLGTSGQETQYF.

The genes are TRBV7-3 and TRBJ2-1; 13 bases align to TRBD2. V dropped 5 bases and J dropped 7; count of bases not matched to a gene: 14. Germline V gives CDR1 SGHTA, CDR2 FQGTGA. This CDR3 is 18 amino acids long. The CDR3 nucleotides are TGTGCCAGCAGCCTCAACCCTACTAGCGGGAGGGGGGGGAATGAGCAGTTCTTC. It specifies CASSLNPTSGRGGNEQFF.

The J gene is TRBJ2-1, the V gene TRBV6-5; 11 nucleotides align to TRBD2. The trim removed 0 bases at V and 7 bases at J, leaving 5 bases unmatched. The germline V gene has CDR1 MNHEY and CDR2 SVGAGI. The CDR3 length is 16 residues. CDR3 in amino acids: CASSYSLAGGRNEQFF. As DNA, the CDR3 is TGTGCCAGCAGTTACTCCTTAGCGGGGGGGCGGAATGAGCAGTTCTTC.

The gene calls are TRBV9 and TRBJ1-1, with 9 bases that match TRBD1. The CDR3 contains 14 residues. Germline assignment: CDR1 SGDLS and CDR2 YYNGEE. The V gene end was trimmed by 3 bases and the J gene end by 4 bases; junction bases not matched to a gene: 4. The chain's CDR3 is CASSGTGGFTEAFF. The DNA of the CDR3 is TGTGCCAGCAGCGGAACAGGGGGCTTCACTGAAGCTTTCTTT.

V gene TRBV6-4 combines with J gene TRBJ1-1; 8 bases agree with TRBD1. The J segment lost 3 bases and the V segment lost 6 bases, leaving 3 bases of the junction unmatched. The CDR3 runs to 13 residues. Looked up from germline, CDR1 is MRHNA and CDR2 is SNTAGT. The CDR3 DNA follows: TGTGCCAGCAGCATGACAGGGGACACTGAAGCTTTCTTT. It is translated as CASSMTGDTEAFF.

V usage is TRBV11-2 and J usage is TRBJ2-5, with TRBD2 matching over 11 bases. The CDR3 is made up of 15 amino acids. Losses at the gene ends were 5 bases for V and 5 bases for J; bases not matched to a gene: 7. CDR1 is SGHAT, CDR2 FQNNGV, per germline. This CDR3 reads CASSLYSGGVETQYF. For the CDR3, the DNA is TGTGCCAGCAGCCTTTATAGCGGGGGGGTCGAGACCCAGTACTTC.

The chain couples TRBV5-1 to TRBJ2-5; 7 positions agree with TRBD1. The germline V gene has CDR1 SGHRS and CDR2 YFSETQ. V lost 0 bases and J lost 9; bases outside the gene matches: 8. This CDR3 contains 14 residues. CDR3 region: CASSLASFTGAQYF. For the CDR3, the DNA is TGCGCCAGCAGCTTGGCCTCCTTTACAGGGGCCCAGTACTTC.

The V call is TRBV30, the J call TRBJ1-1; weak D call: TRBD1 (6 bases). CDR1 GTSNPN and CDR2 SVGIG come from the germline V gene (reference sequence). The CDR3 spans 13 residues. V lost 3 bases and J lost 11, with 19 bases in between. This CDR3 is CAWRADEQGRAFF. CDR3 sequence (DNA): TGTGCCTGGAGGGCGGACGAACAGGGCAGGGCTTTCTTT.

J is TRBJ1-2 and V is TRBV6-6; 10 bases agree with TRBD1. The germline gives CDR1 MNHNY, CDR2 SVGAGI (reference sequence). This CDR3 contains 13 residues. The J segment lost 8 bases and the V segment lost 6 bases, leaving 6 bases of the junction unmatched. The CDR3 loop is CASSNDRGHGYTF. In DNA, the CDR3 is TGTGCCAGCAGCAACGACAGGGGGCACGGCTACACCTTC.

Regarding this clone: The same CDR3 can be traced to other DNA sequences in this sample. V gene TRBV2 combines with J gene TRBJ1-5; TRBD1 matches 9 bases. This CDR3 comprises 13 residues. V trimming: 7 bases; J trimming: 4 bases; junction bases outside the gene matches: 2. Looked up from germline, CDR1 is SNHLY and CDR2 is FYNNEI. In nucleotides, the CDR3 is TGTGCCAGCACCGGGACAGGGAATCAGCCCCAGCATTTT. The encoded protein is CASTGTGNQPQHF.

The CDR3 protein is CASSRTGTGPFGANVLTF. The CDR3 DNA reads TGTGCCAGTAGTCGCACCGGGACAGGCCCTTTCGGGGCCAACGTCCTGACTTTC. The chain joins TRBV19 to TRBJ2-6; 8 positions match TRBD1. This CDR3 has 18 amino acids. Trimming took 5 bases from V and 4 from J; bases not matched to a gene: 13. Germline loops: CDR1 LNHDA, CDR2 SQIVND (reference sequence).

The gene calls are TRBV5-8 and TRBJ2-2; possibly TRBD2 for D (6 bases). CDR1 is SGHTS, CDR2 YDEGEE, per germline. Between the trimmed V and J ends, which lost 0 bases and 7 bases, there was a span of 13 bases. The CDR3 totals 15 residues. The CDR3 loop reads CASSLGTTSGGELFF. The CDR3 DNA is TGTGCCAGCAGCTTGGGGACTACCTCCGGCGGGGAGCTGTTTTTT.

The chain joins TRBV11-3 to TRBJ2-1; 8 bases are a match to TRBD1. This CDR3 is 14 amino acids long. Germline values: CDR1 SGHNT, CDR2 YENEEA. J was trimmed by 6 bases and V by 5 bases; bases with no gene match: 6. CDR3 in amino acids: CASSPGQGINEQFF. CDR3 in DNA: TGTGCCAGCAGCCCCGGACAGGGAATCAATGAGCAGTTCTTC.

The V gene is TRBV15, the J gene TRBJ2-5; D gene ambiguous. In germline, CDR1 is LNHNV, CDR2 YYDKDF (reference sequence). Trimming stripped 8 bases from V and 5 bases from J, with 18 bases between. The CDR3 is 14 amino acids. CDR3 nucleotide sequence: TGTGCCACCTCCCATGGTCCTGCCCGGGAGACCCAGTACTTC. Amino acids: CATSHGPARETQYF.

V usage is TRBV7-2 and J usage is TRBJ1-6; 7 nucleotides agree with TRBD1. This CDR3 is built from 17 residues. V shed 1 base and J 10 bases; nucleotides not matched to a gene: 13. Looked up from germline, CDR1 is SGHTA and CDR2 is FQGNSA. The DNA of the CDR3 is TGTGCCAGCAGCTTAGGGGGCCTGACAGGGAGAGACTCACCCCTCCACTTT. This codes for CASSLGGLTGRDSPLHF. The complete variable domain, with remaining parts taken from reference TRBV7-2 and TRBJ1-6, reads GAGVSQSPSNKVTEKGKDVELRCDPISGHTALYWYRQSLGQGLEFLIYFQGNSAPDKSGLPSDRFSAERTGGSVSTLTIQRTQQEDSAVYLCASSLGGLTGRDSPLHFGNGTRLTVT.

The CDR3 bases are TGTGCCACCAGCAGACCCACCTTTAGACAGGGAAGCGAGCAGTACTTC. Translation gives CATSRPTFRQGSEQYF. This chain connects TRBV15 to TRBJ2-7; 7 nucleotides agree with TRBD1. This CDR3 comprises 16 residues. J lost 6 bases, V lost 2 bases, and 13 bases had no gene match. Germline loops: CDR1 LNHNV, CDR2 YYDKDF (reference sequence).